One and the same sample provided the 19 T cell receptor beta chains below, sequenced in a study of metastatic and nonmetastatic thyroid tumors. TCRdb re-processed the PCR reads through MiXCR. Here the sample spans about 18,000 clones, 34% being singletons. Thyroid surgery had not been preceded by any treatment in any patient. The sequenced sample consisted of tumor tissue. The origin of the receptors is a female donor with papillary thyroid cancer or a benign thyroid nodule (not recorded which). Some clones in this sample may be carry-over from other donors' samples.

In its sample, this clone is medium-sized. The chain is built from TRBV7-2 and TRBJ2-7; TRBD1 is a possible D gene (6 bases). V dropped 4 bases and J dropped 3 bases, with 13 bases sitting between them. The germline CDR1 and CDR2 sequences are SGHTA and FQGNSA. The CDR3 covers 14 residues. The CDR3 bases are TGTGCCAGCAGCTCCGGGACACCCTTCTACGAGCAGTACTTC. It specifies CASSSGTPFYEQYF.

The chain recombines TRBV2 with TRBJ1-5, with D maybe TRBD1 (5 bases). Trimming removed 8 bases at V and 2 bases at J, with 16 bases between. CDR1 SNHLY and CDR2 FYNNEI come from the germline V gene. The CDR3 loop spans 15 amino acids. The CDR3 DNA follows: TGTGCCAGCCGACCCCAGGGATTGGGCAATCAGCCCCAGCATTTT. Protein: CASRPQGLGNQPQHF.

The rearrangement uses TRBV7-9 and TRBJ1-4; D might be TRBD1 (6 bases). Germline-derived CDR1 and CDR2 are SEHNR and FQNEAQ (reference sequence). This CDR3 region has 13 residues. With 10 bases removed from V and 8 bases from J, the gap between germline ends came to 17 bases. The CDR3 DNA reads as TGTGCCACCGTGCAGGGGCTGGAGGAAAAACTGTTTTTT. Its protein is CATVQGLEEKLFF.

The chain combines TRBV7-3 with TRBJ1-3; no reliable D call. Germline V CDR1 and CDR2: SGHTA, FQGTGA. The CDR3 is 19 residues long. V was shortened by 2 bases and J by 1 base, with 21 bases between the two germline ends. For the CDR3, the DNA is TGTGCCAGCAGCTTATACGGGAAGCCGAGCAGAGCTTCTGGAAACACCATATATTTT. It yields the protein CASSLYGKPSRASGNTIYF. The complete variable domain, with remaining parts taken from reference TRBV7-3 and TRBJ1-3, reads GAGVSQTPSNKVTEKGKYVELRCDPISGHTALYWYRQSLGQGPEFLIYFQGTGAADDSGLPNDRFFAVRPEGSVSTLKIQRTERGDSAVYLCASSLYGKPSRASGNTIYFGEGSWLTVV.

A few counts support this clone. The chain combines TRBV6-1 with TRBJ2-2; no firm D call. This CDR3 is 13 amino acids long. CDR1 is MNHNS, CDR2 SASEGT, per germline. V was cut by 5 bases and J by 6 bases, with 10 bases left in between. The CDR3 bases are TGTGCCAGCAGTCCCGTGGGTGCCGGGGAGCTGTTTTTT. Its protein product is CASSPVGAGELFF.

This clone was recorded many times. The CDR3 coding sequence is TGTGCCAGCAGCTTGGATCCGGGCGGGAGCACCGGGGAGCTGTTTTTT. This translates into CASSLDPGGSTGELFF. The chain recombines TRBV5-5 with TRBJ2-2, with 7 bases fitting TRBD2. V was pared by 0 bases and J by 4 bases, with 6 bases of the junction left unmatched. Germline CDR1 and CDR2: SGHKS and YYEKEE (reference sequence). The CDR3 has 16 residues.

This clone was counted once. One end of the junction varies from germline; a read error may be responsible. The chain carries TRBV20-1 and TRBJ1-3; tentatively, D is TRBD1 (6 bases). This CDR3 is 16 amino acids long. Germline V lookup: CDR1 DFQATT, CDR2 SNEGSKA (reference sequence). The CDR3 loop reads CSVRGGQRTDGNTIYF. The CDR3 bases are TGCAGTGTTAGAGGCGGACAAAGGACAGATGGAAACACCATATATTTT.

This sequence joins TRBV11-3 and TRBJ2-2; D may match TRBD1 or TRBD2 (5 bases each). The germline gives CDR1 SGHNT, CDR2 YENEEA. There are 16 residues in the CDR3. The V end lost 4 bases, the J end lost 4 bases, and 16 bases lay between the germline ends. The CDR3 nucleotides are TGTGCCAGCAGCTCTGGACTCCAAAGGGGCACCGGGGAGCTGTTTTTT. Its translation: CASSSGLQRGTGELFF. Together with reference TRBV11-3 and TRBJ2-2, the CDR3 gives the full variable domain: EAGVVQSPRYKIIEKKQPVAFWCNPISGHNTLYWYLQNLGQGPELLIRYENEEAVDDSQLPKDRFSAERLKGVDSTLKIQPAELGDSAVYLCASSSGLQRGTGELFFGEGSRLTVL.

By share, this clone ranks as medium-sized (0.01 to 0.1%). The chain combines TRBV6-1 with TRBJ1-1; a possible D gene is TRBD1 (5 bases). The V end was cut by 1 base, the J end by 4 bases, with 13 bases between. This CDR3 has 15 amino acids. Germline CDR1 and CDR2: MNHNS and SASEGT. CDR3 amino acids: CASSEGAGSRTEAFF. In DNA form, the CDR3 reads TGTGCCAGCAGTGAAGGGGCAGGGTCGCGCACTGAAGCTTTCTTT.

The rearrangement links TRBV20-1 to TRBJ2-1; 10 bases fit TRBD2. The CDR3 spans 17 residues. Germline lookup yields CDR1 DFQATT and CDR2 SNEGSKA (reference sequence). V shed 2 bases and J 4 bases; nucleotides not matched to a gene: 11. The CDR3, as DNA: TGCAGTGCTAGACGACACAGCGGGGGGGCCAGTTACAATGAGCAGTTCTTC. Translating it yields CSARRHSGGASYNEQFF.

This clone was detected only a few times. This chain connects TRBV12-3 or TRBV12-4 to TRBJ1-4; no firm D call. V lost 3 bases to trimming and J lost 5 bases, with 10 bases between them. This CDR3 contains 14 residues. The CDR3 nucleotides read TGTGCCAGCAGTTTTGAGCAGCAGAATGAAAAACTGTTTTTT. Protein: CASSFEQQNEKLFF.

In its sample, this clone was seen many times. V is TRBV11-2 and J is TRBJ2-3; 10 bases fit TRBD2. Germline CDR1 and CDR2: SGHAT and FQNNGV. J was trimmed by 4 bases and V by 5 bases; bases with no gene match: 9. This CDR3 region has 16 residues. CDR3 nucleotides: TGTGCCAGCAGCAAAAGCAGCGGGAGGGCGGCAGATACGCAGTATTTT. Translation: CASSKSSGRAADTQYF.

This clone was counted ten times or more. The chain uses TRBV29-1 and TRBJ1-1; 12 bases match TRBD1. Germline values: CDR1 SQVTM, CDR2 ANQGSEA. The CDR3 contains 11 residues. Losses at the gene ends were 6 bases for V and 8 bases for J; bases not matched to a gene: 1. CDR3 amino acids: CSVGTGGEAFF. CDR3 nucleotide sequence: TGCAGCGTAGGGACAGGGGGCGAAGCTTTCTTT.

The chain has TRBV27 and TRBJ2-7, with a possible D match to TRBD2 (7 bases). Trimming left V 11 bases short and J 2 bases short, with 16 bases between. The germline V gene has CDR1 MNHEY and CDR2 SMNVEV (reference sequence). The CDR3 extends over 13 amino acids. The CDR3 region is CASEGGDPYEQYF. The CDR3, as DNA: TGTGCCTCAGAAGGGGGGGACCCCTACGAGCAGTACTTC.

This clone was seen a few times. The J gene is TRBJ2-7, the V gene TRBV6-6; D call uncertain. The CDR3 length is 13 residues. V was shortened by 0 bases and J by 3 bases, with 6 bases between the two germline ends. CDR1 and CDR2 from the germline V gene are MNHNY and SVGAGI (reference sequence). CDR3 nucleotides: TGTGCCAGCAGTTACTCGGCCTTCTACGAGCAGTACTTC. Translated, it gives CASSYSAFYEQYF.

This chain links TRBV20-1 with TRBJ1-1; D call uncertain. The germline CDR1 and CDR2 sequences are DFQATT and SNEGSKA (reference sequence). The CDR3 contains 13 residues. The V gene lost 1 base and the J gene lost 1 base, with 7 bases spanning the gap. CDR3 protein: CSARGRRNTEAFF. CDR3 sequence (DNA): TGCAGTGCTAGAGGCCGGAGGAACACTGAAGCTTTCTTT.

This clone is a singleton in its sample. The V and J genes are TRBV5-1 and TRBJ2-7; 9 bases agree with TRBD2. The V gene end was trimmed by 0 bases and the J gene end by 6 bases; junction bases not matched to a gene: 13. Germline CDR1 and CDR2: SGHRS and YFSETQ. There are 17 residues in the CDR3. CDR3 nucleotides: TGCGCCAGCAGCTTGGTGGTAGCGGGAGCATATAGGGGCGAGCAGTACTTC. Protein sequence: CASSLVVAGAYRGEQYF.

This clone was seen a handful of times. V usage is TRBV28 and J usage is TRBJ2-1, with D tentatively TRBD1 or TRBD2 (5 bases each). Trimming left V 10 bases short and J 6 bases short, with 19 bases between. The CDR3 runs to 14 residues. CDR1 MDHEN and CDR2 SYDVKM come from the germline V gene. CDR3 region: CATLRASGTNEQFF. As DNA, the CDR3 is TGTGCCACCCTGCGGGCTAGTGGGACCAATGAGCAGTTCTTC.

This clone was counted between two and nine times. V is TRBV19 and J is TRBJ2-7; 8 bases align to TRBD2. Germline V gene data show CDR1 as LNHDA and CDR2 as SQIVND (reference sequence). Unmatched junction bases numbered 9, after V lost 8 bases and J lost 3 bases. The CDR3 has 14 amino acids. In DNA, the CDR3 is TGTGCCAGTTCCCCAGCGGGAGAAGACTACGAGCAGTACTTC. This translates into CASSPAGEDYEQYF. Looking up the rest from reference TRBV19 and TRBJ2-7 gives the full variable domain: DGGITQSPKYLFRKEGQNVTLSCEQNLNHDAMYWYRQDPGQGLRLIYYSQIVNDFQKGDIAEGYSVSREKKESFPLTVTSAQKNPTAFYLCASSPAGEDYEQYFGPGTRLTVT.